The TCR beta chain under discussion was sequenced for a study of T cell responses to AZD1222 COVID-19 vaccine. The CDR3 consists of 14 residues. Between the trimmed V and J ends, which lost 1 base and 3 bases, there was a span of 7 bases. CDR1 and CDR2 (germline): SGHDN, FVKESK. Using immunoSEQ multiplex PCR, the repertoire was profiled, and TCRdb retains in-frame clones only, with some absent. The table lists about 130,000 clones, roughly 90% of them singletons. The receptor was derived from an adult in good health. The chain has TRBV14 and TRBJ1-5; D gene uncertain. Sequencing was performed on peripheral blood, taken on day 0 of AZD1222 vaccination. CDR3 protein: CASSQGGYNQPQHF. The CDR3, as DNA: TGTGCCAGCAGCCAAGGGGGATACAATCAGCCCCAGCATTTT.